The 8 T cell receptor beta chains in this list originate from one sample, sequenced in a study of T cells in localized non-small cell lung cancer. The protocol was immunoSEQ multiplex PCR, while the TCRdb copy is restricted to in-frame clones and leaves out a portion. This table has 35,000 to 45,000 clones, just over 90% appearing once. Material: peripheral blood, obtained before any cancer treatment. These TCRs come from a female donor older than 55 with stage I lung adenocarcinoma.

The count of this clone is one. The chain combines TRBV13 with TRBJ2-3; 9 bases match TRBD1. Germline CDR1 reads PRHDT; CDR2 reads FYEKMQ (reference sequence). This CDR3 spans 18 amino acids. V shed 0 bases and J 4 bases; nucleotides not matched to a gene: 11. The CDR3 nucleotides read TGTGCCAGCAGCTTAGGCCTAGGGGGACAGGGTTGGGCAGATACGCAGTATTTT. This translates into CASSLGLGGQGWADTQYF.

This chain connects TRBV4-2 to TRBJ2-1; 8 bases match TRBD2. V gave up 0 bases and J gave up 4 bases; unmatched junction bases: 8. Germline V gene data show CDR1 as LGHNA and CDR2 as YNFKEQ. The CDR3 runs to 17 residues. CDR3 region: CASSQEWKIAGYNEQFF. The CDR3, as DNA: TGTGCCAGCAGCCAAGAGTGGAAAATAGCGGGGTACAATGAGCAGTTCTTC.

This clone was seen only once. This chain connects TRBV7-7 to TRBJ2-2, with 9 bases that match TRBD1. Germline V CDR1 and CDR2: SSHAT, FNYEAQ (reference sequence). After removal of 4 bases from V and 7 bases from J, the junction contained 7 bases not matched to a gene. This CDR3 is 15 amino acids long. DNA of the CDR3: TGTGCCAGCAGCTCCCGACAGGGGGGTGACGGGGAGCTGTTTTTT. Protein sequence: CASSSRQGGDGELFF.

This chain uses TRBV11-2 with TRBJ1-5; D ambiguous. This CDR3 has 17 residues. CDR1 SGHAT and CDR2 FQNNGV come from the germline V gene. V was trimmed by 2 bases and J by 0 bases, leaving 14 bases between them. CDR3 nucleotides: TGTGCCAGCAGCTTATCTGAGGGCAGCCCTAGCAATCAGCCCCAGCATTTT. Translated: CASSLSEGSPSNQPQHF. Full variable domain (missing parts from reference TRBV11-2 and TRBJ1-5): EAGVAQSPRYKIIEKRQSVAFWCNPISGHATLYWYQQILGQGPKLLIQFQNNGVVDDSQLPKDRFSAERLKGVDSTLKIQPAKLEDSAVYLCASSLSEGSPSNQPQHFGDGTRLSIL.

The CDR3 spells CASSLDTGRITDTQYF. The CDR3 region has the DNA TGCGCCAGCAGCTTGGATACAGGAAGAATCACAGATACGCAGTATTTT. The V gene is TRBV5-1, the J gene TRBJ2-3, with D tentatively TRBD1 (5 bases). The V and J ends lost 0 bases and 2 bases respectively, with 13 bases between them. There are 16 residues in the CDR3. Germline values: CDR1 SGHRS, CDR2 YFSETQ.

The V gene is TRBV18, the J gene TRBJ1-5; tentatively, D is TRBD1 (6 bases). This CDR3 has 16 residues. The germline V gene has CDR1 KGHSH and CDR2 LQKENI. The V end lost 5 bases, the J end lost 6 bases, and 20 bases lay between the germline ends. CDR3 sequence (DNA): TGTGCCAGCTCAATATCCGTGGGGGGCGCGGGTCAGCCCCAGCATTTT. It codes for CASSISVGGAGQPQHF.

For the CDR3, the DNA is TGTGCCAGCAGTTCTGGGAGGGCCGGGAACACCATATATTTT. Amino acid sequence: CASSSGRAGNTIYF. The J gene is TRBJ1-3, the V gene TRBV6-5, with D unresolved. The CDR3 loop spans 14 amino acids. Germline V lookup: CDR1 MNHEY, CDR2 SVGAGI. Trimming took 4 bases from V and 7 from J, leaving 14 bases between them.

The chain uses TRBV10-3 and TRBJ2-7, with D hard to call. This CDR3 spans 15 amino acids. The V end was cut by 3 bases, the J end by 0 bases, with 12 bases between. The V gene's germline CDR1 is ENHRY and CDR2 SYGVKD. CDR3 protein: CAISDLRLDSYEQYF. The CDR3 DNA sequence: TGTGCCATCAGTGATCTCCGGCTAGACTCCTACGAGCAGTACTTC.